Listed below are T cell receptor beta chains from one sample, sequenced in a study of Graves' ophthalmopathy and Graves' hyperthyroidism. TCRdb recomputed calls from the multiplex PCR reads with MiXCR, one row per CDR3 protein. The repertoire includes a few hundred thousand distinct CDR3 sequences, approximately 37% of them detected once, and roughly 4.5% sits in the top ten. Sequencing was performed on peripheral blood or thyroid tissue (not recorded which). The receptors originated from an adult man with Graves' hyperthyroidism. Each CDR3 is given with its conserved first and last residue. The D gene is left open where the match is weak. Only part of the rows carry a size: once, few, many, or a class if the clone is expanded.

CDR3aa | CDR3nt | d_gene | v_gene | len | j_gene | abundance
CASSDGYTGANVLTF | TGTGCCAGCAGTGATGGCTACACCGGGGCCAACGTCCTGACTTTC | NA | TRBV25-1 | 15 | TRBJ2-6 | NA
CASNARGQAGEQYF | TGCGCCAGCAATGCGCGGGGGCAAGCCGGGGAGCAGTACTTC | NA | TRBV5-1 | 14 | TRBJ2-7 | NA
CASSPDGYEQYF | TGTGCCAGCAGCCCAGACGGCTACGAGCAGTACTTC | NA | TRBV5-1 | 12 | TRBJ2-7 | many
CASSPLLGYEQYF | TGTGCCAGCAGCCCCCTTCTCGGCTACGAGCAGTACTTC | NA | TRBV12-3/TRBV12-4 | 13 | TRBJ2-7 | many
CASSYVPGDGTEAFF | TGTGCCAGCAGTTACGTTCCCGGCGATGGCACTGAAGCTTTCTTT | NA | TRBV6-5 | 15 | TRBJ1-1 | many
CATSRVTGIQETQYF | TGTGCCACCAGCAGAGTAACAGGGATCCAAGAGACCCAGTACTTC | NA | TRBV15 | 15 | TRBJ2-5 | many
CASSVGLTPETQYF | TGTGCCAGCAGCGTAGGTCTAACCCCGGAGACCCAGTACTTC | NA | TRBV9 | 14 | TRBJ2-5 | NA
CASSMRPPGANVENYGYTF | TGTGCCAGTAGTATGAGACCCCCCGGGGCCAACGTCGAAAACTATGGCTACACCTTC | NA | TRBV19 | 19 | TRBJ1-2 | NA
CASSLTGAKNYGYAF | TGTGCCAGTAGCTTAACTGGAGCCAAGAACTATGGCTACGCCTTC | NA | TRBV7-2 | 15 | TRBJ1-2 | NA
CSVALAGSTEAFF | TGCAGCGTAGCTTTGGCAGGGAGTACTGAAGCTTTCTTC | NA | TRBV29-1 | 13 | TRBJ1-1 | NA
CATSVGGNNQPQHF | TGTGCCACCAGTGTAGGAGGGAATAATCAGCCCCAGCATTTT | NA | TRBV24-1 | 14 | TRBJ1-5 | few
CASSQGFQANTEAFF | TGCGCCAGCAGCCAAGGGTTCCAAGCGAACACTGAAGCTTTCTTT | NA | TRBV4-1 | 15 | TRBJ1-1 | few
CASSHGRRGNEKLFF | TGTGCCAGCAGCCACGGACGCAGGGGGAATGAAAAACTGTTTTTT | TRBD1 | TRBV7-8 | 15 | TRBJ1-4 | NA
CASSVAVGDTQYF | TGTGCCAGCAGCGTAGCTGTGGGAGATACGCAGTATTTT | NA | TRBV9 | 13 | TRBJ2-3 | once
CASSQGLAGNRFEETQYF | TGCGCCAGCAGCCAAGGACTAGCGGGGAACCGGTTCGAAGAGACCCAGTACTTC | TRBD2 | TRBV5-1 | 18 | TRBJ2-5 | NA
CASSEGGASYGYTF | TGTGCCAGCAGTGAGGGGGGCGCAAGCTATGGCTACACCTTC | NA | TRBV2 | 14 | TRBJ1-2 | few
CASSIPDWPAYGYTF | TGTGCCAGTAGTATCCCGGACTGGCCTGCTTATGGCTACACCTTC | NA | TRBV19 | 15 | TRBJ1-2 | many
CSALGSANSPLHF | TGCAGTGCTTTAGGATCAGCAAATTCACCCCTCCACTTT | NA | TRBV20-1 | 13 | TRBJ1-6 | few